The 9 T cell receptor beta chains reported below all come from one sample, sequenced in a study of T cell responses to AZD1222 COVID-19 vaccine. TCRdb's copy holds only in-frame clones and misses some; the assay was immunoSEQ multiplex PCR. The table has tens of thousands of clones, 86% seen once. Sequencing used peripheral blood, obtained on day 0 of AZD1222 vaccination. These receptors all come from an adult in good health.

The chain joins TRBV19 to TRBJ1-2, with 10 bases matching TRBD1. CDR3 length: 16 amino acids. Germline values: CDR1 LNHDA, CDR2 SQIVND (reference sequence). After removal of 5 bases from V and 7 bases from J, the junction contained 13 bases not matched to a gene. The CDR3 sequence: CASSPRDRQGAAGYTF. As DNA, the CDR3 is TGTGCCAGTAGTCCACGCGATCGACAGGGGGCGGCTGGCTACACCTTC.

This chain connects TRBV24-1 to TRBJ2-3, with 8 bases identical to TRBD2. The CDR3 extends over 15 amino acids. Per germline, CDR1 KGHDR and CDR2 SFDVKD. The V segment lost 1 base and the J segment 2 bases; nucleotides outside the gene matches: 1. CDR3 sequence: CATSDLAGDTDTQYF. CDR3 in DNA: TGTGCCACCAGTGATTTAGCGGGAGACACAGATACGCAGTATTTT.

The chain carries TRBV9 and TRBJ1-1, with no clear D. The CDR3 is made up of 12 amino acids. Per germline, CDR1 SGDLS and CDR2 YYNGEE. Trimming cost V 4 bases and J 1 base, with 5 bases left between them. The CDR3 sequence: CASSRRNTEAFF. In DNA form, the CDR3 reads TGTGCCAGCAGCAGGCGGAACACTGAAGCTTTCTTT.

The V call is TRBV19, the J call TRBJ1-2; 9 bases line up with TRBD1. V shed 6 bases and J 4 bases; nucleotides not matched to a gene: 9. Germline V CDR1 and CDR2: LNHDA, SQIVND (reference sequence). The CDR3 has 15 amino acids. The CDR3 sequence: CASSLDRGLIYGYTF. CDR3 nucleotide sequence: TGTGCCAGTAGCTTGGACAGGGGTTTAATCTATGGCTACACCTTC.

This clone was recorded once. The chain recombines TRBV18 with TRBJ1-1; D is unresolved. This CDR3 has 13 residues. V was clipped by 0 bases and J by 4 bases, with 6 bases between them. Looked up from germline, CDR1 is KGHSH and CDR2 is LQKENI. The DNA for the CDR3 is TGTGCCAGCTCACCACCGTCGAGCACTGAAGCTTTCTTT. Its translation is CASSPPSSTEAFF. The entire variable domain, with the rest obtained from reference TRBV18 and TRBJ1-1, is as follows: NAGVMQNPRHLVRRRGQEARLRCSPMKGHSHVYWYRQLPEEGLKFMVYLQKENIIDESGMPKERFSAEFPKEGPSILRIQQVVRGDSAAYFCASSPPSSTEAFFGQGTRLTVV.

V usage is TRBV7-9 and J usage is TRBJ2-3; TRBD1 matches 7 bases. V lost 2 bases to trimming and J lost 2 bases; unmatched junction nucleotides: 7. This CDR3 comprises 16 residues. CDR1 is SEHNR and CDR2 is FQNEAQ in the germline V gene (reference sequence). The CDR3 protein is CASSLSITGDTDTQYF. The CDR3 nucleotides read TGTGCCAGCAGCTTATCGATCACAGGGGACACAGATACGCAGTATTTT.

This clone was counted a few times. The chain employs TRBV6-5 and TRBJ2-1, with 9 bases identical to TRBD1. The J segment lost 6 bases and the V segment lost 7 bases, leaving 1 base of the junction unmatched. CDR3 length equals 12 residues. Germline V gene data show CDR1 as MNHEY and CDR2 as SVGAGI. The chain's CDR3 is CASTGQGNEQFF. The CDR3, as DNA: TGTGCCAGCACGGGACAGGGCAATGAGCAGTTCTTC.

This clone was seen more than once but under ten times. This rearrangement joins TRBV30 to TRBJ2-5; tentative D call: TRBD1 (5 bases). The germline V gene encodes CDR1 GTSNPN and CDR2 SVGIG (reference sequence). The V end was cut by 3 bases, the J end by 5 bases, with 19 bases between. The CDR3 contains 15 residues. In DNA form, the CDR3 reads TGTGCCTGGAGATTGTCTTTAGGGGCGGCCGAGACCCAGTACTTC. This sequence encodes CAWRLSLGAAETQYF.

The chain uses TRBV5-6 and TRBJ1-1; D is unclear. Deletions cut 4 bases from V and 1 base from J, with 8 bases between. This CDR3 has 13 amino acids. The germline CDR1 and CDR2 sequences are SGHDT and YYEEEE. CDR3 in amino acids: CASSPTPNTEAFF. DNA for the CDR3: TGTGCCAGCAGCCCGACACCGAACACTGAAGCTTTCTTT.